One T cell receptor beta chain is described in this entry. This entry comes from a study of T cell changes during pregnancy in multiple sclerosis. CDR3 length equals 14 residues. Germline V CDR1 and CDR2: LNHDA, SQIVND (reference sequence). Trimming shortened V by 3 bases and J by 2 bases, and 11 bases separated the two germline ends. Sequencing used immunoSEQ multiplex PCR; TCRdb keeps in-frame clones, though not all of them. The sample gives some 140,000 clones, roughly 97% of which show up once; approximately 0.45% is in the top ten. This receptor was obtained from a female donor with multiple sclerosis, enrolled in a pregnancy study. Sequencing was performed on peripheral blood, taken after pregnancy. V is TRBV19 and J is TRBJ2-7; D is undetermined. The CDR3 sequence is CASSINARAYEQYF. The CDR3 DNA is TGTGCCAGTAGTATCAACGCCCGAGCCTACGAGCAGTACTTC.